This is a list of T cell receptor beta chains from one sample in a study of T cell responses to AZD1222 COVID-19 vaccine. The repertoire was sequenced with immunoSEQ multiplex PCR; TCRdb's copy has only in-frame clones and lacks some. The sample shows about 140,000 clones, around four fifths of them seen only once. The input for sequencing was peripheral blood, taken on day 0 of AZD1222 vaccination. All receptors derive from an adult in good health. Both conserved end residues are part of each CDR3. A D gene is named only where the DNA matches it firmly. Size is omitted from some rows. Given values are once, few, many or a class for expanded clones.

V gene	D gene	CDR3 length	clone size	J gene	CDR3 protein	CDR3 DNA
TRBV7-8	TRBD2	17	-	TRBJ2-1	CASSLEGAGGAYNEQFF	TGTGCCAGCAGCTTAGAGGGAGCGGGGGGCGCCTACAATGAGCAGTTCTTC
TRBV6-1	TRBD1	14	-	TRBJ1-1	CASSDGTGGTEAFF	TGTGCCAGCAGTGACGGGACAGGGGGCACTGAAGCTTTCTTT
TRBV28	-	12	few	TRBJ1-1	CASKGRNTEAFF	TGTGCCAGCAAGGGACGGAACACTGAAGCTTTCTTT
TRBV5-1	TRBD1	13	-	TRBJ2-7	CASSRDRGTEQYF	TGCGCCAGCAGTAGGGACAGGGGCACCGAGCAGTACTTC
TRBV11-3	-	15	-	TRBJ2-5	CASSAGGGGGETQYF	TGTGCCAGCAGCGCCGGAGGGGGCGGCGGGGAGACCCAGTACTTC
TRBV28	-	15	-	TRBJ1-5	CASSLWRRRNQPQHF	TGTGCCAGCAGTTTATGGAGGAGGCGGAATCAGCCCCAGCATTTT
TRBV19	TRBD1	17	-	TRBJ2-7	CASSPTGTGGSSYEQYF	TGTGCCAGTAGCCCGACCGGGACAGGGGGATCATCCTACGAGCAGTACTTC
TRBV2	-	13	-	TRBJ1-2	CASSEATAYGYTF	TGTGCCAGCAGTGAAGCGACAGCCTATGGCTACACCTTC
TRBV18	-	14	-	TRBJ2-7	CASSQGSSSYEQYF	TGTGCCAGCTCACAGGGGTCAAGCTCCTACGAGCAGTACTTC
TRBV5-1	-	15	-	TRBJ2-7	CASSLGPGPADEQYF	TGCGCCAGCAGCTTGGGCCCGGGACCGGCTGACGAGCAGTACTTC
TRBV18	-	13	-	TRBJ1-5	CASSPAGNQPQHF	TGTGCCAGCTCACCGGCGGGCAATCAGCCCCAGCATTTT
TRBV3-1/TRBV3-2	TRBD2	18	-	TRBJ2-7	CASSQGLAGAGSSYEQYF	TGTGCCAGCAGCCAAGGACTAGCGGGGGCCGGAAGCTCCTACGAGCAGTACTTC
TRBV28	-	15	-	TRBJ2-1	CASSWGAGGNNEQFF	TGTGCCAGCAGTTGGGGGGCCGGTGGTAACAATGAGCAGTTCTTC
TRBV18	-	12	few	TRBJ1-1	CASSPRGAEAFF	TGTGCCAGCTCACCAAGGGGAGCTGAGGCTTTCTTT
TRBV7-9	-	14	once	TRBJ1-1	CASSLAATATEAFF	TGTGCCAGCAGCTTAGCAGCGACAGCTACTGAAGCTTTCTTT
TRBV19	-	14	-	TRBJ1-5	CASTPGLQDQPQHF	TGTGCCAGTACTCCTGGGCTGCAGGATCAGCCCCAGCATTTT
TRBV12-3/TRBV12-4	TRBD1	13	-	TRBJ2-3	CASSLRQGDTQYF	TGTGCCAGCAGTTTAAGACAGGGTGATACGCAGTATTTT
TRBV6-1	-	16	-	TRBJ1-1	CASSEYRWQMNTEAFF	TGTGCCAGCAGTGAATACCGGTGGCAAATGAACACTGAAGCTTTCTTT
TRBV6-5	-	14	-	TRBJ1-2	CASSYSAGDYGYTF	TGTGCCAGCAGTTACTCGGCGGGGGACTATGGCTACACCTTC
TRBV10-3	TRBD1	17	-	TRBJ2-2	CAISGAGQGRSTGELFF	TGTGCCATCAGTGGGGCCGGACAGGGGAGGAGCACCGGGGAGCTGTTTTTT
TRBV5-1	-	15	-	TRBJ1-5	CASSPGTTYNQPQHF	TGCGCCAGCAGCCCCGGGACAACTTACAATCAGCCCCAGCATTTT
TRBV19	TRBD1	18	-	TRBJ1-5	CASSPDRGRMALSQPQHF	TGTGCCAGTAGTCCGGACAGGGGGCGGATGGCTTTGAGTCAGCCCCAGCATTTT
TRBV2	-	16	-	TRBJ1-6	CASSERQGSYNSPLHF	TGTGCCAGCAGTGAACGGCAGGGCTCCTATAATTCACCCCTCCACTTT
TRBV5-1	-	14	-	TRBJ1-2	CASSLDAEIYGYTF	TGCGCCAGCAGCTTGGATGCGGAGATCTATGGCTACACCTTC
TRBV27	TRBD1	16	few	TRBJ2-7	CASSLDGTAYSYEQYF	TGTGCCAGCAGTCTAGACGGGACAGCCTACTCCTACGAGCAGTACTTC
TRBV9	-	13	-	TRBJ1-2	CASSAGQPYGYTF	TGTGCCAGCAGTGCCGGACAGCCCTATGGCTACACCTTC
TRBV6-5	-	15	-	TRBJ1-1	CASRPRGLTITEAFF	TGTGCCAGCAGGCCCCGGGGACTTACTATCACTGAAGCTTTCTTT
TRBV6-5	-	13	-	TRBJ1-3	CASRADSGNTIYF	TGTGCCAGCAGGGCCGACTCTGGAAACACCATATATTTT
TRBV28	-	13	-	TRBJ1-1	CASSLRANTEAFF	TGTGCCAGCAGTTTAAGGGCGAACACTGAAGCTTTCTTT
TRBV19	-	14	-	TRBJ2-6	CASSIQGGANVLTF	TGTGCCAGTAGTATACAGGGTGGGGCCAACGTCCTGACTTTC
TRBV5-1	TRBD1	19	-	TRBJ1-3	CASSLGDSPILISGNTIYF	TGCGCCAGCAGCTTGGGGGACAGCCCGATTTTGATCTCTGGAAACACCATATATTTT
TRBV6-1	TRBD1	16	-	TRBJ2-7	CASSGGDRGFVYEQYF	TGTGCCAGCAGTGGCGGGGACAGGGGGTTCGTATACGAGCAGTACTTC